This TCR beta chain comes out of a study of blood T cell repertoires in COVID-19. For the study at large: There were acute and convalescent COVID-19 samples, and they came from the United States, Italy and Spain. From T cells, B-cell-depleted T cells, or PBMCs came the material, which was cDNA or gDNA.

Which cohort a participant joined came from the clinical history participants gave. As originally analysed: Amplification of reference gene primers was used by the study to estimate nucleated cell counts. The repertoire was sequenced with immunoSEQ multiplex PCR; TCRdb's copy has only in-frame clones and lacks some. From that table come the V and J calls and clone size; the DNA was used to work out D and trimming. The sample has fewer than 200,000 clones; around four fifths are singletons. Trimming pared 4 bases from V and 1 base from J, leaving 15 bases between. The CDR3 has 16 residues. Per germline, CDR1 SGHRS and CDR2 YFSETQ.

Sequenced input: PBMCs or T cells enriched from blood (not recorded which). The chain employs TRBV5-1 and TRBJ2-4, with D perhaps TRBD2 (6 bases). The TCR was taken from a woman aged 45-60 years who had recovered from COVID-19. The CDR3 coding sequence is TGCGCCAGCAGCGCCAACGGGGGTCTGGCCAAAAACATTCAGTACTTC. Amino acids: CASSANGGLAKNIQYF.